Sequencing of this TCR beta chain was carried out in a study of monozygotic twins with cystic fibrosis. Generated by immunoSEQ multiplex PCR, the TCRdb table keeps only in-frame clones and is missing some. The table lists tens of thousands of clones, 90% of them singletons. With 5 bases removed from V and 6 bases from J, the gap between germline ends came to 8 bases. This CDR3 is 11 amino acids long. CDR1 and CDR2 from the germline V gene are SGHVS and FQNEAQ. The specimen was blood. The clonotype comes from a girl aged 2 to 10 with cystic fibrosis. This rearrangement joins TRBV7-8 to TRBJ2-7; no reliable D call. The CDR3 nucleotides are TGTGCCAGCAGCACCTCGGGCGAGCAGTACTTC. It codes for CASSTSGEQYF. The complete variable domain, with remaining parts taken from reference TRBV7-8 and TRBJ2-7, reads GAGVSQSPRYKVAKRGQDVALRCDPISGHVSLFWYQQALGQGPEFLTYFQNEAQLDKSGLPSDRFFAERPEGSVSTLKIQRTQQEDSAVYLCASSTSGEQYFGPGTRLTVT.